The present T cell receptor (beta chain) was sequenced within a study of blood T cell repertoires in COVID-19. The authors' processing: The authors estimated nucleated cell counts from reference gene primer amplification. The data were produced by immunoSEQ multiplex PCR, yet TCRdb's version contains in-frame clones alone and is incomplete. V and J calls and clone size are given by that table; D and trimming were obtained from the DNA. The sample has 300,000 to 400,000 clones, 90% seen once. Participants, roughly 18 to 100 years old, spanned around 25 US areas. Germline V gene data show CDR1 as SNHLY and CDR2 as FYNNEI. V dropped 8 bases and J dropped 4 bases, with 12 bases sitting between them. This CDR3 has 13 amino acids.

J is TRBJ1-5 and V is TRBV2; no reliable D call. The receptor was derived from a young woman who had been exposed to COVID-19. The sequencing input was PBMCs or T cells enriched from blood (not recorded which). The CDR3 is CASAQLGNQPQHF. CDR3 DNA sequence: TGTGCCAGCGCGCAACTTGGTAATCAGCCCCAGCATTTT.